One sample yielded the 5 T cell receptor beta chains listed below, sequenced in a study of cytomegalovirus exposure and HLA in healthy donors. The PCR made use of 60 Vbeta and 13 Jbeta primers. TCRdb's copy holds only in-frame clones and misses some; the assay was immunoSEQ multiplex PCR. Here the sample spans under 200,000 clones, almost 85% being singletons. Material for sequencing was PBMCs. All receptors come from a boy between 2 and 10 years old in good health and CMV-seronegative.

This sequence joins TRBV4-1 and TRBJ2-1; D is ambiguous. Trimming removed 3 bases from V and 2 bases from J, with 14 bases in between. The CDR3 consists of 16 residues. Germline V gene data show CDR1 as MGHRA and CDR2 as YSYEKL. The CDR3 coding sequence is TGCGCCAGCAGCCAGATGCACAGTACCACCTACAATGAGCAGTTCTTC. This encodes CASSQMHSTTYNEQFF.

V is TRBV5-5 and J is TRBJ2-7, with D possibly matching TRBD2 (6 bases). Germline lookup yields CDR1 SGHKS and CDR2 YYEKEE (reference sequence). CDR3 size: 14 residues. Trimming removed 0 bases from V and 1 base from J, with 8 bases in between. CDR3 in DNA: TGTGCCAGCAGCTTGGGGGGGGATTCCTACGAGCAGTACTTC. Protein: CASSLGGDSYEQYF.

For this clone: This sample also contains other DNA sequences that code for the same CDR3. The chain uses TRBV6-6 and TRBJ2-7; 10 bases fit TRBD1. The junction had 9 bases not matched to a gene; V was cut back by 3 bases and J by 4 bases. The CDR3 extends over 16 amino acids. Germline values: CDR1 MNHNY, CDR2 SVGAGI (reference sequence). The CDR3 region has the DNA TGTGCCAGCAGTTATTCGTCCGGGACAGGGGCATACGAGCAGTACTTC. Its protein product is CASSYSSGTGAYEQYF.

The rearrangement links TRBV6-5 to TRBJ2-1, with 9 bases identical to TRBD2. Trimming cost V 11 bases and J 5 bases; bases outside gene matches: 4. CDR1 is MNHEY and CDR2 is SVGAGI in the germline V gene. The CDR3 has 12 residues. The CDR3 DNA is TGTGCCGTACGACTAGCGGACAATGAGCAGTTCTTC. This translates into CAVRLADNEQFF.

The J gene is TRBJ1-5, the V gene TRBV28; no firm D call. Trimming shortened V by 3 bases and J by 0 bases, and 9 bases separated the two germline ends. The germline V gene has CDR1 MDHEN and CDR2 SYDVKM. The CDR3 covers 15 residues. The CDR3 DNA sequence: TGTGCCAGCAGTTTGACGGAGATTAGCAATCAGCCCCAGCATTTT. This gives the protein CASSLTEISNQPQHF.